The clone carrying this T cell receptor beta chain has a count of ten or more. Its antigen is undetermined. Investigators amplified TCR beta CDR3 regions from RNA transcripts. The authors performed first-round RT-PCR with HTBI primers and then a second-round multiplex PCR. MiXCR, applied by TCRdb to the multiplex PCR reads, yields one record per CDR3 protein. The data show just over 600,000 distinct CDR3 sequences, with 22% seen just once and approximately 7% held by the top ten. This entry belongs to a study of Graves' ophthalmopathy and Graves' hyperthyroidism. Study-wide results and limits: Progression of ophthalmopathy was predicted by the model with about 66% sensitivity and roughly 74% specificity.

The authors defined stable hyperthyroidism as no ophthalmopathy within 18 months of follow-up. Researchers turned away patients with other autoimmune diseases, uncontrolled infections, pregnancy or lactation. The specimen was peripheral blood. The receptor was derived from a young woman with stable Graves' hyperthyroidism. Some clones in this sample may be carry-over from other donors' samples.

The CDR3: CASSHRQVEQTQYF. CDR3 in DNA: TGTGCCAGCTCCCATCGGCAAGTCGAGCAGACCCAGTACTTC. The chain is built from TRBV18 and TRBJ2-5; D unclear. Germline V gives CDR1 KGHSH, CDR2 LQKENI. The CDR3 has 14 residues. V was cut by 6 bases and J by 6 bases, with 17 bases left in between. Full variable domain (remainder filled in from reference TRBV18 and TRBJ2-5): NAGVMQNPRHLVRRRGQEARLRCSPMKGHSHVYWYRQLPEEGLKFMVYLQKENIIDESGMPKERFSAEFPKEGPSILRIQQVVRGDSAAYFCASSHRQVEQTQYFGPGTRLLVL.